This TCR beta chain was documented in a study of blood T cell repertoires in COVID-19. Turning to the study itself: Both acute and convalescent COVID-19 samples were obtained from the United States, Italy and Spain. Sources were T cells, B-cell-depleted T cells, or PBMCs; the material itself was cDNA or gDNA.

The V gene's germline CDR1 is GTSNPN and CDR2 SVGIG (reference sequence). The V end lost 8 bases, the J end lost 6 bases, and 14 bases lay between the germline ends. The CDR3 contains 12 residues. Source study methods: Using reference gene primer amplification, nucleated cell counts were estimated. Profiled with immunoSEQ multiplex PCR; TCRdb holds only in-frame clones, not every one. V and J calls and clone size are as listed in that table; D and trimming were resolved from the DNA. The repertoire holds 200,000 to 250,000 clones, with 80% to 85% as singletons. Material: peripheral blood. The chain has TRBV30 and TRBJ2-1; D gene unclear. This clonotype originated in a man aged 25-45 years with active or convalescent COVID-19. The CDR3 sequence: CAGLTGANEQFF. CDR3 DNA: TGTGCCGGCTTGACTGGAGCCAATGAGCAGTTCTTC. Drawing the rest from reference TRBV30 and TRBJ2-1, the complete variable domain is SQTIHQWPATLVQPVGSPLSLECTVEGTSNPNLYWYRQAAGRGLQLLFYSVGIGQISSEVPQNLSASRPQDRQFILSSKKLLLSDSGFYLCAGLTGANEQFFGPGTRLTVL.